This T cell receptor (beta chain) was obtained from a study of OX40 agonist ivuxolimab in advanced cancers. Study-level results: Among the nonresponders, some also had low normalized T-cell clonal expansion. Still undetermined is the antigen specificity of the expanded peripheral T cells. Low clonal expansion, among the lowest seen, marked partial responders at 0.1-3.0 mg/kg.

This CDR3 is 11 amino acids long. V lost 5 bases to trimming and J lost 8 bases; unmatched junction nucleotides: 2. In germline, CDR1 is MNHEY, CDR2 SVGAGI. Prior autoimmune disease or systemic immunosuppression barred patients. This clone has only a few counts. Antigen unknown. The method was immunoSEQ multiplex PCR; TCRdb's version includes in-frame clones alone and lacks a portion of them. The data contain 70,000 to 80,000 clones, approximately 81% of them singletons. The chain has TRBV6-5 and TRBJ1-2, with 7 bases fitting TRBD1. Sequences were derived from CD4+ or CD8+ T cells sorted from blood, sampled in a trial of the OX40 agonist ivuxolimab. The TCR sequence derives from an adult with an advanced solid tumor such as melanoma, head and neck, liver or kidney cancer. The CDR3 loop reads CASSQGVGYTF. The CDR3 DNA is TGTGCCAGCAGTCAGGGGGTGGGCTACACCTTC.